These 9 T cell receptor beta chains were all obtained from the same sample, sequenced in a study of CD8 T cells in ankylosing spondylitis. Study-level points and caveats: Ankylosing spondylitis blood appeared to be characterized by a TCR beta motif of fewer than ten highly homologous variants.

TCRdb itself ran the 5' RACE reads through MiXCR, one entry per CDR3 protein. Counted here are 500,000 to 650,000 distinct CDR3 sequences, about 5.2% occurring once; the ten biggest clones make up roughly 3.3%. Their antigens remain unidentified. The sequencing input was blood, either unsorted or a sorted T cell fraction (not recorded which). The receptors shown here come from a male donor with ankylosing spondylitis.

This clonotype was counted ten times or more. The chain couples TRBV12-3 or TRBV12-4 to TRBJ2-1; D might be TRBD1 (5 bases). V was cut by 8 bases and J by 0 bases, with 11 bases left in between. CDR3 length: 14 residues. CDR3 sequence reads: CASGAYTSYNEQFF. The CDR3 bases are TGTGCCAGCGGGGCTTATACCTCCTACAATGAGCAGTTCTTC.

This clonotype was counted many times. This sequence joins TRBV5-6 and TRBJ2-3; 7 bases match TRBD1. The CDR3 covers 16 residues. The V segment lost 4 bases and the J segment 2 bases; nucleotides outside the gene matches: 10. Germline assignment: CDR1 SGHDT and CDR2 YYEEEE. This CDR3 reads CASSPETGRTTDTQYF. The CDR3 nucleotides read TGTGCCAGCAGCCCTGAGACAGGGAGAACCACAGATACGCAGTATTTT.

The chain carries TRBV7-3 and TRBJ2-1; TRBD2 matches 9 bases. CDR3 length: 16 residues. The J segment lost 4 bases and the V segment lost 5 bases, leaving 9 bases of the junction unmatched. Germline loops: CDR1 SGHTA, CDR2 FQGTGA. The CDR3 DNA sequence: TGTGCCAGCAGCCCCCCGGGGACTAGCCCGTACAATGAGCAGTTCTTC. Its protein is CASSPPGTSPYNEQFF.

This clonotype was seen a few times. CDR3 loop: CASSVRHPTF. In DNA, the CDR3 is TGTGCCAGCAGTGTTCGACACCCCACCTTC. The chain joins TRBV2 to TRBJ1-2, with unresolved D. V lost 4 bases and J 13 bases, leaving 10 bases between the germline ends. Germline-derived CDR1 and CDR2 are SNHLY and FYNNEI. The length of the CDR3 is 10 residues. The entire variable domain, with the rest obtained from reference TRBV2 and TRBJ1-2, is as follows: EPEVTQTPSHQVTQMGQEVILRCVPISNHLYFYWYRQILGQKVEFLVSFYNNEISEKSEIFDDQFSVERPDGSNFTLKIRSTKLEDSAMYFCASSVRHPTFGSGTRLTVV.

This clonotype was observed at least ten times. V and J are TRBV9 and TRBJ1-1; no reliable D call. Trimming cost V 4 bases and J 3 bases, with 13 bases left between them. Germline lookup yields CDR1 SGDLS and CDR2 YYNGEE. There are 14 residues in the CDR3. In DNA form, the CDR3 reads TGTGCCAGCAGCAAGGACCCTGGGGACACTGAAGCTTTCTTT. It encodes CASSKDPGDTEAFF.

There are many counts of this clonotype. The germline gene is not matched at one end of the junction; a read error may be the cause. The rearrangement uses TRBV7-6 and TRBJ2-7; possible D gene TRBD1, 6 bases. This CDR3 region has 12 residues. Per germline, CDR1 SGHVS and CDR2 FNYEAQ. CDR3 bases: TGTGCCAGCAGCCACCGGGACACGAAGCTGCACTTC. This codes for CASSHRDTKLHF.

The sample holds many counts of this clonotype. This chain joins TRBV6-5 and TRBJ1-2; D not resolved. There are 13 residues in the CDR3. V lost 4 bases and J 1 base, leaving 7 bases between the germline ends. The germline gives CDR1 MNHEY, CDR2 SVGAGI. DNA for the CDR3: TGTGCCAGCAGTTCGTGGAATAACTATGGCTACACCTTC. Protein: CASSSWNNYGYTF.

This clonotype was observed a few times. The genes are TRBV9 and TRBJ1-6; the D gene is possibly TRBD1 (5 bases). V dropped 0 bases and J dropped 9 bases, with 13 bases sitting between them. Germline assignment: CDR1 SGDLS and CDR2 YYNGEE. This CDR3 spans 15 amino acids. The CDR3 sequence: CASSVAWGRRSPLHF. The CDR3 nucleotides read TGTGCCAGCAGCGTAGCTTGGGGACGGCGTTCACCCCTCCACTTT.

This clonotype was seen ten or more times. The rearrangement uses TRBV5-1 and TRBJ2-2; D not certain. CDR1 SGHRS and CDR2 YFSETQ come from the germline V gene. CDR3 length: 12 residues. The V end lost 7 bases, the J end lost 4 bases, and 8 bases lay between the germline ends. CDR3 sequence reads: CASYGVTGELFF. The CDR3 DNA reads as TGCGCCAGCTATGGGGTCACCGGGGAGCTGTTTTTT.